The sequence of this T cell receptor (beta chain) was determined in a study of T cell responses to AZD1222 COVID-19 vaccine. The wider study: Second doses were pooled across both intervals (about 4 or about 12 weeks). Study-wide findings and caveats: After the peak T cell response, and only then, were repertoires sampled. Donors were mostly white British, more females; clonal diversity possibly underestimated. Only a handful of AZD1222 recipients, roughly six in all, had baseline seropositivity.

The table lists this clone with a few counts. The antigen is unknown. Germline values: CDR1 LGHNA, CDR2 YNFKEQ. V gave up 1 base and J gave up 5 bases; unmatched junction bases: 8. The CDR3 extends over 16 amino acids. Libraries were prepared by immunoSEQ multiplex PCR; TCRdb keeps only in-frame clonotypes and omits some of them. Among approximately 92,000 clones listed, under 90% were seen once. J is TRBJ1-2 and V is TRBV4-2; TRBD1 aligns across 9 bases. The TCR was taken from an adult in good health. The sample consisted of peripheral blood, taken on day 0 of AZD1222 vaccination. Here the CDR3 DNA reads TGTGCCAGCAGCCAAGTAGTAGCGACAGGGGGTTATGGCTACACCTTC. Its translation is CASSQVVATGGYGYTF.